Shown below are 14 T cell receptor beta chains from a single sample sequenced in a study of blood T cell repertoires in COVID-19. The method was immunoSEQ multiplex PCR; TCRdb's version includes in-frame clones alone and lacks a portion of them. The sample has 200,000 to 250,000 clones; around 87% are singletons. Input material: peripheral blood. All receptors come from a woman aged 65 to 85 with active or convalescent COVID-19.

This chain connects TRBV5-6 to TRBJ2-7; 7 positions agree with TRBD1. Germline V gene sequence: CDR1 SGHDT, CDR2 YYEEEE. J gave up 1 base and V 4 bases, and 8 bases lay outside the gene matches. This CDR3 is built from 15 residues. The CDR3 protein is CASSQTQQGSYEQYF. In DNA form, the CDR3 reads TGTGCCAGCAGCCAAACACAACAGGGGTCCTACGAGCAGTACTTC. Complete variable domain (other parts from reference TRBV5-6 and TRBJ2-7): DAGVTQSPTHLIKTRGQQVTLRCSPKSGHDTVSWYQQALGQGPQFIFQYYEEEERQRGNFPDRFSGHQFPNYSSELNVNALLLGDSALYLCASSQTQQGSYEQYFGPGTRLTVT.

This chain joins TRBV3-1 (or the pseudogene TRBV3-2) and TRBJ1-5; no clear D. CDR3 length equals 13 residues. Trimming cost V 5 bases and J 6 bases, with 11 bases left between them. Germline-derived CDR1 and CDR2 are LGHDT and YNNKEL (reference sequence). Written as DNA, the CDR3 is TGTGCCAGCAGCGAGGCGGAAAGTCAGCCCCAGCATTTT. Protein product: CASSEAESQPQHF.

The CDR3, as DNA: TGCGCCAGCAGCTTGCTTGGCGGGTCCTACAATGAGCAGTTCTTC. This translates into CASSLLGGSYNEQFF. The rearrangement links TRBV5-1 to TRBJ2-1; tentatively, D is TRBD2 (5 bases). Germline V gene lookup returns CDR1 SGHRS and CDR2 YFSETQ. The length of the CDR3 is 15 residues. Trimming cost V 1 base and J 1 base, with 9 bases left between them.

This chain links TRBV7-8 with TRBJ2-7, with a tentative D call TRBD2 (5 bases). V was shortened by 1 base and J by 3 bases, with 13 bases between the two germline ends. The germline gives CDR1 SGHVS, CDR2 FQNEAQ. The CDR3 is 15 amino acids. CDR3 residues: CASSLGRDQYYEQYF. The CDR3 DNA is TGTGCCAGCAGCTTAGGCCGGGATCAATACTACGAGCAGTACTTC.

This sequence joins TRBV3-1 (or the pseudogene TRBV3-2) and TRBJ1-2; the match to TRBD1 covers 8 bases. Germline lookup yields CDR1 LGHDT and CDR2 YNNKEL (reference sequence). The J segment lost 5 bases and the V segment lost 4 bases, leaving 6 bases of the junction unmatched. The CDR3 extends over 14 amino acids. Written as DNA, the CDR3 is TGTGCCAGCAGCCCGGACAGGGTATGGTATGGCTACACCTTC. This gives the protein CASSPDRVWYGYTF.

This rearrangement joins TRBV19 to TRBJ1-3; TRBD1 matches 7 bases. V was pared by 9 bases and J by 4 bases, with 6 bases of the junction left unmatched. CDR1 LNHDA and CDR2 SQIVND come from the germline V gene (reference sequence). This CDR3 is 13 amino acids long. CDR3 protein: CASSQGGGNTIYF. DNA for the CDR3: TGTGCCAGCTCTCAGGGGGGCGGAAACACCATATATTTT.

The chain recombines TRBV10-1 with TRBJ2-5; tentative D call: TRBD2 (5 bases). The germline gives CDR1 WNHNN, CDR2 SYGVQD (reference sequence). The CDR3 runs 14 residues. V dropped 3 bases and J dropped 4 bases, with 12 bases sitting between them. CDR3: CASSDPGSGETQYF. CDR3 DNA: TGCGCCAGCAGTGATCCGGGGTCCGGAGAGACCCAGTACTTC.

The CDR3 DNA reads as TGTGCCAGCAGTCAGGACAGGGGTAGGGAAGCTTTCTTT. Its protein is CASSQDRGREAFF. The rearrangement links TRBV27 to TRBJ1-1; 9 bases fit TRBD1. Trimming removed 5 bases from V and 8 bases from J; junction bases left unmatched: 6. Germline V gene sequence: CDR1 MNHEY, CDR2 SMNVEV (reference sequence). The CDR3 covers 13 residues.

J is TRBJ2-5 and V is TRBV5-1; tentatively, D is TRBD1 (6 bases). The V and J ends lost 0 bases and 4 bases respectively, with 10 bases between them. The germline CDR1 and CDR2 sequences are SGHRS and YFSETQ. The CDR3 consists of 14 residues. The CDR3 spells CASSLDRALETQYF. In DNA form, the CDR3 reads TGCGCCAGCAGCTTGGACAGGGCCTTAGAGACCCAGTACTTC.

The J gene is TRBJ1-5, the V gene TRBV18; D might be TRBD1 (5 bases). Germline lookup yields CDR1 KGHSH and CDR2 LQKENI. The CDR3 extends over 21 amino acids. Trimming left V 2 bases short and J 1 base short, with 27 bases between. CDR3 amino acids: CASSPLGNWKQGPSSNQPQHF. The DNA for the CDR3 is TGTGCCAGCTCACCATTGGGTAACTGGAAGCAGGGCCCTTCAAGCAATCAGCCCCAGCATTTT.

The rearrangement links TRBV2 to TRBJ2-1; D uncertain. This CDR3 comprises 13 residues. Germline V gives CDR1 SNHLY, CDR2 FYNNEI. The V end lost 7 bases, the J end lost 0 bases, and 7 bases lay between the germline ends. In DNA form, the CDR3 reads TGTGCCAGCAACTCGGGCTCCTACAATGAGCAGTTCTTC. It is translated as CASNSGSYNEQFF.

V usage is TRBV6-1 and J usage is TRBJ2-2; tentative D call: TRBD1 (5 bases). The CDR3 totals 16 residues. CDR1 is MNHNS, CDR2 SASEGT, per germline. The ends were cut back, 3 bases at V and 6 bases at J, with 17 bases in the middle. The CDR3 here is CASSDQGAAPPGELFF. DNA for the CDR3: TGTGCCAGCAGTGACCAAGGGGCCGCGCCCCCCGGGGAGCTGTTTTTT.

The chain has TRBV6-2 or TRBV6-3 and TRBJ1-6; unclear D gene. The CDR3 runs 15 residues. Germline V CDR1 and CDR2: MNHEY, SVGEGT. The V and J ends lost 5 bases and 0 bases respectively, with 8 bases between them. CDR3 protein: CASSPQSSYNSPLHF. As DNA, the CDR3 is TGTGCCAGCAGTCCACAGAGCTCCTATAATTCACCCCTCCACTTT.

This chain links TRBV4-3 with TRBJ2-2; 10 bases line up with TRBD2. Germline CDR1 LGHNA, CDR2 YSLEER. V lost 2 bases, J lost 5 bases, and 8 bases stayed unmatched. CDR3 length: 17 residues. CDR3 region: CASSQSLAGVRTGELFF. In nucleotides, the CDR3 is TGCGCCAGCAGCCAAAGTCTAGCGGGGGTCCGAACCGGGGAGCTGTTTTTT.